Presented here are 22 T cell receptor beta chains from one specimen sequenced in a study of blood T cell repertoires in COVID-19. Profiled with immunoSEQ multiplex PCR; TCRdb holds only in-frame clones, not every one. The sample lists more than 110,000 clones, 84% occurring once. The sequenced sample consisted of peripheral blood. These receptors originate from a human donor in a cohort sampled during active COVID-19.

V and J are TRBV6-1 and TRBJ2-7; TRBD1 matches at 7 bases. Losses at the gene ends were 3 bases for V and 4 bases for J; bases not matched to a gene: 6. There are 14 residues in the CDR3. Germline CDR1 is MNHNS and CDR2 is SASEGT. In DNA form, the CDR3 reads TGTGCCAGCAGTGATTCTTGGACAGGTTACGAGCAGTACTTC. Its translation: CASSDSWTGYEQYF.

The rearrangement links TRBV24-1 to TRBJ1-5, with TRBD1 matching over 9 bases. V was clipped by 4 bases and J by 3 bases; unmatched bases: 6. The CDR3 sequence is 16 residues long. CDR1 and CDR2 (germline): KGHDR, SFDVKD. CDR3 residues: CATSEPGTGNNQPQHF. The DNA of the CDR3 is TGTGCCACCAGTGAACCCGGGACAGGGAACAATCAGCCCCAGCATTTT.

CDR3: CASSTTGILQPQHF. CDR3 bases: TGTGCCAGCAGTACGACAGGGATACTTCAGCCCCAGCATTTT. The V call is TRBV6-5, the J call TRBJ1-5; 7 bases match TRBD1. This CDR3 is built from 14 residues. CDR1 and CDR2 (germline): MNHEY, SVGAGI. The junction had 7 bases not matched to a gene; V was cut back by 5 bases and J by 6 bases.

V and J are TRBV11-3 and TRBJ2-1; no clear D gene. V lost 0 bases and J lost 7, with 16 bases in between. Germline V gives CDR1 SGHNT, CDR2 YENEEA. This CDR3 region has 16 residues. CDR3 amino acids: CASSLDLNSAGNEQFF. The CDR3 nucleotides read TGTGCCAGCAGCTTAGATCTGAATTCCGCCGGGAATGAGCAGTTCTTC. The full variable domain, in which reference TRBV11-3 and TRBJ2-1 provide the parts outside the CDR3, is EAGVVQSPRYKIIEKKQPVAFWCNPISGHNTLYWYLQNLGQGPELLIRYENEEAVDDSQLPKDRFSAERLKGVDSTLKIQPAELGDSAVYLCASSLDLNSAGNEQFFGPGTRLTVL.

J is TRBJ2-7 and V is TRBV2; weak D call: TRBD2 (6 bases). This CDR3 has 12 amino acids. Germline CDR1 SNHLY, CDR2 FYNNEI. Trimming stripped 11 bases from V and 1 base from J, with 12 bases between. DNA of the CDR3: TGTGCCTCGGGAGAGGGATCCTACGAGCAGTACTTC. It is translated as CASGEGSYEQYF.

J is TRBJ2-1 and V is TRBV7-9; 7 bases fit TRBD1. CDR3 length: 13 residues. The germline V gene has CDR1 SEHNR and CDR2 FQNEAQ (reference sequence). V lost 5 bases to trimming and J lost 8 bases; unmatched junction nucleotides: 6. Here the CDR3 reads CASSKVQGYEQFF. In nucleotides, the CDR3 is TGTGCCAGCAGCAAAGTACAGGGGTATGAGCAGTTCTTC.

The rearrangement joins TRBV7-2 to TRBJ2-5; 9 nucleotides agree with TRBD1. The CDR3 is 15 amino acids. V lost 5 bases, J lost 5 bases, and 9 bases stayed unmatched. Germline loops: CDR1 SGHTA, CDR2 FQGNSA. CDR3 in amino acids: CASSRDRERAETQYF. The CDR3, as DNA: TGTGCCAGCAGCCGGGACAGGGAGAGAGCGGAGACCCAGTACTTC.

J is TRBJ2-2 and V is TRBV19; D might be TRBD1 (5 bases). The ends were cut back, 6 bases at V and 4 bases at J, with 12 bases in the middle. CDR1 is LNHDA, CDR2 SQIVND, per germline (reference sequence). The CDR3 contains 14 residues. This CDR3 reads CASSGLQGTGELFF. CDR3 bases: TGTGCCAGTAGCGGTTTGCAGGGCACCGGGGAGCTGTTTTTT.

The V gene is TRBV5-1, the J gene TRBJ2-3, with 10 bases aligning to TRBD1. Germline-derived CDR1 and CDR2 are SGHRS and YFSETQ. This CDR3 region has 15 residues. V lost 3 bases to trimming and J lost 4 bases; unmatched junction nucleotides: 5. In DNA form, the CDR3 reads TGCGCCAGCAGCTGGGGACAGGGGATGGCAGATACGCAGTATTTT. Translating it yields CASSWGQGMADTQYF.

V and J are TRBV25-1 and TRBJ1-2; unclear D gene. Germline V gives CDR1 MGHDK, CDR2 SYGVNS. Trimming took 3 bases from V and 8 from J, leaving 13 bases between them. The CDR3 spans 13 residues. CDR3 nucleotide sequence: TGTGCCAGCAGTGACCTCCCCCTGGGCGGCTACACCTTC. This codes for CASSDLPLGGYTF.

As DNA, the CDR3 is TGTGCCAGCAGTCTCGGGACAGGGGGCGCCTGGCCTGAAGCTTTCTTT. It codes for CASSLGTGGAWPEAFF. This chain connects TRBV28 to TRBJ1-1; 12 nucleotides align to TRBD1. The CDR3 length is 16 residues. CDR1 is MDHEN, CDR2 SYDVKM, per germline. V dropped 5 bases and J dropped 6; count of bases not matched to a gene: 10.

The rearrangement joins TRBV6-5 to TRBJ1-1; 9 bases are a match to TRBD1. From germline, CDR1 is MNHEY and CDR2 SVGAGI. V lost 6 bases, J lost 1 base, and 6 bases stayed unmatched. This CDR3 is 15 amino acids long. For the CDR3, the DNA is TGTGCCAGCAGCGTCGGACAGGGGAAGAACACTGAAGCTTTCTTT. It yields the protein CASSVGQGKNTEAFF.

The chain joins TRBV3-1 (or the pseudogene TRBV3-2) to TRBJ1-3, with 8 bases identical to TRBD1. V shed 4 bases and J 8 bases; nucleotides not matched to a gene: 7. The CDR3 sequence is 14 residues long. The germline V gene has CDR1 LGHDT and CDR2 YNNKEL (reference sequence). In nucleotides, the CDR3 is TGTGCCAGCAGCCCCCGGGACAGGACGGACACCATATATTTT. Translating gives CASSPRDRTDTIYF.

This chain connects TRBV4-2 to TRBJ2-2, with TRBD1 matching 7 bases. Unmatched junction bases numbered 3, after V lost 2 bases and J lost 6 bases. The CDR3 loop spans 14 amino acids. From germline, CDR1 is LGHNA and CDR2 YNFKEQ. CDR3 sequence: CASSQTGVAGELFF. The CDR3 region has the DNA TGTGCCAGCAGCCAAACAGGGGTCGCCGGGGAGCTGTTTTTT.

This chain links TRBV6-2 or TRBV6-3 with TRBJ2-3; D is undetermined. Germline CDR1 and CDR2: MNHEY and SVGEGT. The CDR3 runs to 13 residues. V lost 0 bases, J lost 7 bases, and 8 bases lay in between. The CDR3 bases are TGTGCCAGCAGTTACTCAGACTCTAATACGCAGTATTTT. Its translation: CASSYSDSNTQYF.

V usage is TRBV7-6 and J usage is TRBJ2-5, with D perhaps matching TRBD1 (6 bases). The V and J ends lost 4 bases and 4 bases respectively, with 16 bases between them. This CDR3 has 15 amino acids. Looked up from germline, CDR1 is SGHVS and CDR2 is FNYEAQ. CDR3 sequence (DNA): TGTGCCAGCAGCTCAGACCAGGGGCGCGGAGAGACCCAGTACTTC. Amino acid sequence: CASSSDQGRGETQYF. Full variable domain (remainder filled in from reference TRBV7-6 and TRBJ2-5): GAGVSQSPRYKVTKRGQDVALRCDPISGHVSLYWYRQALGQGPEFLTYFNYEAQQDKSGLPNDRFSAERPEGSISTLTIQRTEQRDSAMYRCASSSDQGRGETQYFGPGTRLLVL.

In this sample, this clone turned up once. The chain recombines TRBV4-1 with TRBJ2-5; a weak D match, TRBD1 (6 bases). CDR3 length equals 17 residues. The V gene lost 4 bases and the J gene lost 0 bases, with 18 bases spanning the gap. Germline V gives CDR1 MGHRA, CDR2 YSYEKL. The CDR3 coding sequence is TGCGCCAGCAGCCGTGCCTTTTACGACAGGTACCAAGAGACCCAGTACTTC. Its protein is CASSRAFYDRYQETQYF.

This rearrangement joins TRBV7-2 to TRBJ2-5; 8 bases are shared with TRBD2. CDR1 SGHTA and CDR2 FQGNSA come from the germline V gene. The CDR3 runs 13 residues. Trimming cost V 3 bases and J 6 bases; bases outside gene matches: 3. For the CDR3, the DNA is TGTGCCAGCAGCTTGAGCGGGGGAAAGACCCAGTACTTC. Translating it yields CASSLSGGKTQYF.

The V call is TRBV2, the J call TRBJ2-7, with TRBD1 matching over 9 bases. The ends lost 6 bases at V and 2 bases at J; junction bases unmatched: 5. Per germline, CDR1 SNHLY and CDR2 FYNNEI. The CDR3 length is 14 residues. The CDR3 region has the DNA TGTGCCAGCAGCCGACAGGGGGTCGCCTACGAGCAGTACTTC. Translation gives CASSRQGVAYEQYF.

This clone was detected a few times. The chain is built from TRBV12-5 and TRBJ1-6, with D possibly matching TRBD1 (5 bases). V lost 0 bases and J lost 2, with 11 bases in between. CDR1 is LGHNT, CDR2 FRNRAP, per germline. This CDR3 comprises 17 residues. The DNA of the CDR3 is TGTGCTAGTGGTTTGGTGCCCCAGGGCCCCTATAATTCACCCCTCCACTTT. As protein: CASGLVPQGPYNSPLHF.

This sequence joins TRBV19 and TRBJ1-5, with D unclear. Germline assignment: CDR1 LNHDA and CDR2 SQIVND (reference sequence). V dropped 3 bases and J dropped 5 bases, with 11 bases sitting between them. The CDR3 totals 14 residues. CDR3 loop: CASSIQSPHQPQHF. In DNA form, the CDR3 reads TGTGCCAGTAGTATCCAAAGCCCGCATCAGCCCCAGCATTTT. Supplemented by reference TRBV19 and TRBJ1-5, the full variable domain reads DGGITQSPKYLFRKEGQNVTLSCEQNLNHDAMYWYRQDPGQGLRLIYYSQIVNDFQKGDIAEGYSVSREKKESFPLTVTSAQKNPTAFYLCASSIQSPHQPQHFGDGTRLSIL.

V is TRBV7-2 and J is TRBJ2-7, with a possible D match to TRBD2 (5 bases). Germline CDR1 is SGHTA and CDR2 is FQGNSA. Deletions cut 3 bases from V and 5 bases from J, with 11 bases between. The CDR3 contains 13 residues. The CDR3 sequence: CASSFNAGNEQYF. The CDR3 bases are TGTGCCAGCAGCTTTAACGCCGGGAACGAGCAGTACTTC.